This T cell receptor beta chain derives from a study of metastatic and nonmetastatic thyroid tumors. On the study more broadly: The comparison covered peripheral blood and tumor or nodule tissue in malignant and benign thyroid patients.

The table lists this clone with many counts. Each patient went into thyroid surgery without having received any treatment. TCRdb reprocessed the PCR reads via MiXCR. The sample includes more than 13,000 clones, around a quarter of them seen just once. The J segment lost 6 bases and the V segment lost 0 bases, leaving 6 bases of the junction unmatched. Germline CDR1 reads MRHNA; CDR2 reads SNTAGT. This CDR3 has 15 amino acids. The rearrangement links TRBV6-4 to TRBJ2-3, with 7 positions matching TRBD1. The sample comprised blood. The TCR comes from a female donor with papillary thyroid cancer or a benign thyroid nodule (not recorded which). Some clones in this sample may be carry-over from other donors' samples. Written as DNA, the CDR3 is TGTGCCAGCAGTGACTCGGGGGAAGGGGGCGATACGCAGTATTTT. Translation: CASSDSGEGGDTQYF.